The clone carrying this T cell receptor (beta chain) was counted at least ten times. The antigen remains unidentified. The record originates from a study of T-cell reconstitution after alpha-beta-depleted transplantation in children. Unique molecular identifiers were incorporated into the prepared TCRbeta library. TCRdb reprocessed the PCR reads via MiXCR and lists one record per CDR3 protein. The sample contains some 150,000 distinct CDR3 sequences, more than 8% of which appear only once. Study conclusions and caveats: T-cell numbers and diversity, one year after transplant, stemmed largely from T cells that were newly produced. Surviving recipient T cells and intrathymic progenitors accounted for some patients' high TCRbeta diversity at day 60. In patients about two months after transplant, alpha-beta T cells reportedly arose from several hundred expanded graft clones.

The CDR3 has 18 amino acids. Germline trimming cut 6 bases from V and 0 bases from J; bases unmatched to any gene: 12. Germline V CDR1 and CDR2: ENHRY, SYGVKD. The sequencing used PBMCs, mostly from graft donor cells, collected 180 days after TCRalphabeta/CD19-depleted stem cell transplant. This sequence originates from a female patient aged 2 to 10 who had a stem cell transplant for congenital amegakaryocytic thrombocytopenia, so the T cells may come from the graft donor. The chain recombines TRBV10-3 with TRBJ2-3; 10 bases agree with TRBD2. The DNA of the CDR3 is TGTGCCATCAGGGCGGAGAGCGGGAGGGCCGGGAGCACAGATACGCAGTATTTT. Translated: CAIRAESGRAGSTDTQYF.